The clone carrying this T cell receptor beta chain was observed a handful of times. What it binds is unknown. Per the germline V gene, CDR1 is SGHVS and CDR2 is FQNEAQ. The CDR3 is 13 amino acids. The V end was cut by 9 bases, the J end by 4 bases, with 14 bases between. These data come from a study of cytomegalovirus exposure and HLA in healthy donors. Study-wide results and caveats: TCR association rates varied by HLA locus in a later analysis, with DRB1 highest and HLA-C lowest.

A multiplex PCR was run with 60 Vbeta primers and 13 Jbeta primers. Using immunoSEQ multiplex PCR, the repertoire was profiled, and TCRdb retains in-frame clones only, with some absent. The profile shows 250,000 or so clones, around 85% of them singletons. Material: PBMCs. This chain links TRBV7-8 with TRBJ2-3, with D tentatively TRBD2 (5 bases). This sequence originates from a human donor in good health. The CDR3 protein is CASGGQSPDTQYF. CDR3 nucleotides: TGTGCCAGTGGAGGTCAGTCCCCAGATACGCAGTATTTT.